One and the same sample provided the 28 T cell receptor beta chains below, sequenced in a study of T cell changes during pregnancy in multiple sclerosis. This table comes from immunoSEQ multiplex PCR, and its TCRdb copy is limited to in-frame clones, with some not included. This sample carries under 75,000 clones, about 93% of them seen once, and the ten largest clones take around 3%. This specimen was CD8+ T cells from peripheral blood mononuclear cells, taken in the second trimester of pregnancy. These receptors all come from a female donor with multiple sclerosis, enrolled in a pregnancy study.

The gene calls are TRBV6-1 and TRBJ2-2; weak D call: TRBD1 (5 bases). This CDR3 has 15 residues. CDR1 is MNHNS and CDR2 is SASEGT in the germline V gene. V was clipped by 3 bases and J by 0 bases, with 8 bases between them. CDR3 in amino acids: CASSDVTANTGELFF. In nucleotides, the CDR3 is TGTGCCAGCAGTGACGTGACAGCGAACACCGGGGAGCTGTTTTTT.

The chain has TRBV30 and TRBJ1-2, with D perhaps matching TRBD1 (6 bases). V lost 0 bases to trimming and J lost 6 bases, with 11 bases between them. This CDR3 comprises 13 residues. CDR1 GTSNPN and CDR2 SVGIG come from the germline V gene (reference sequence). DNA of the CDR3: TGTGCCTGGAGTGTAGCGCCAGGGGATGGCTACACCTTC. It codes for CAWSVAPGDGYTF.

For this clone: Distinct nucleotide sequences in the sample also encode this CDR3. The chain recombines TRBV9 with TRBJ2-1; 11 positions match TRBD2. Germline values: CDR1 SGDLS, CDR2 YYNGEE. The CDR3 runs to 15 residues. V was clipped by 3 bases and J by 2 bases; unmatched bases: 1. The DNA of the CDR3 is TGTGCCAGCAGCGCTAGCGGGAGGCCCTACAATGAGCAGTTCTTC. This codes for CASSASGRPYNEQFF.

This sequence joins TRBV7-2 and TRBJ2-7; D unclear. The germline V and J ends were trimmed by 5 bases and 3 bases, with 14 bases remaining between them. The CDR3 has 14 amino acids. CDR1 is SGHTA and CDR2 is FQGNSA in the germline V gene. CDR3 region: CASSTRKSYYEQYF. In nucleotides, the CDR3 is TGTGCCAGCAGCACCAGAAAAAGTTACTACGAGCAGTACTTC.

The J gene is TRBJ1-2, the V gene TRBV5-4, with D hard to call. Germline CDR1 reads SGHNT; CDR2 reads YYREEE (reference sequence). The V end was cut by 2 bases, the J end by 3 bases, with 14 bases between. The CDR3 sequence is 15 residues long. CDR3 DNA: TGTGCCAGCAGCTTCAAGGAGGGAGTTTACTATGGCTACACCTTC. It codes for CASSFKEGVYYGYTF. Full variable domain (remainder filled in from reference TRBV5-4 and TRBJ1-2): ETGVTQSPTHLIKTRGQQVTLRCSSQSGHNTVSWYQQALGQGPQFIFQYYREEENGRGNFPPRFSGLQFPNYSSELNVNALELDDSALYLCASSFKEGVYYGYTFGSGTRLTVV.

The chain joins TRBV6-1 to TRBJ2-1; D gene uncertain. V gave up 0 bases and J gave up 6 bases, with 12 bases separating them. The CDR3 has 15 residues. Germline loops: CDR1 MNHNS, CDR2 SASEGT. Written as DNA, the CDR3 is TGTGCCAGCAGTGAAGCGCTGGCAGCGCCCAATGAGCAGTTCTTC. Protein sequence: CASSEALAAPNEQFF.

This clone was detected a few times. This chain joins TRBV4-1 and TRBJ2-7, with 8 bases that match TRBD1. The CDR3 runs to 15 residues. Germline V gene lookup returns CDR1 MGHRA and CDR2 YSYEKL. The junction had 10 bases not matched to a gene; V was cut back by 4 bases and J by 5 bases. In DNA, the CDR3 is TGCGCCAGCAGCCCTGGTCCAGGGGGCGAGGACGAGCAGTACTTC. This translates into CASSPGPGGEDEQYF.

This chain uses TRBV4-1 with TRBJ2-1; tentative D call: TRBD2 (7 bases). Trimming removed 5 bases from V and 6 bases from J, with 14 bases in between. Germline loops: CDR1 MGHRA, CDR2 YSYEKL. This CDR3 spans 14 amino acids. CDR3 in amino acids: CASSTRGGSNEQFF. CDR3 DNA: TGCGCCAGCAGCACAAGGGGGGGTAGCAATGAGCAGTTCTTC.

The V call is TRBV19, the J call TRBJ1-1; possibly TRBD1 for D (5 bases). Trimming took 9 bases from V and 7 from J, leaving 21 bases between them. Germline V gives CDR1 LNHDA, CDR2 SQIVND (reference sequence). The CDR3 has 14 amino acids. The CDR3 region has the DNA TGTGCCAGCTCACCGACGAGTAGGGGCAATGAAGCTTTCTTT. Residues: CASSPTSRGNEAFF.

The J gene is TRBJ2-5, the V gene TRBV11-2, with TRBD2 matching 8 bases. Germline assignment: CDR1 SGHAT and CDR2 FQNNGV. The CDR3 covers 15 residues. V was pared by 6 bases and J by 1 base, with 7 bases of the junction left unmatched. The CDR3 bases are TGTGCCAGCAGAAAGCCGGGAGGGTTCCAAGAGACCCAGTACTTC. It translates to CASRKPGGFQETQYF. Together with reference TRBV11-2 and TRBJ2-5, the CDR3 gives the full variable domain: EAGVAQSPRYKIIEKRQSVAFWCNPISGHATLYWYQQILGQGPKLLIQFQNNGVVDDSQLPKDRFSAERLKGVDSTLKIQPAKLEDSAVYLCASRKPGGFQETQYFGPGTRLLVL.

There are a few counts of this clone. The same CDR3 arises from other DNA sequences in this sample as well. This chain uses TRBV6-4 with TRBJ2-5; TRBD1 matches 8 bases. Looked up from germline, CDR1 is MRHNA and CDR2 is SNTAGT. The CDR3 length is 15 residues. The V segment lost 0 bases and the J segment 4 bases; nucleotides outside the gene matches: 4. CDR3 sequence: CASSDSSGGGETQYF. The CDR3 DNA reads as TGTGCCAGCAGTGACTCTTCAGGGGGCGGAGAGACCCAGTACTTC.

The chain couples TRBV6-4 to TRBJ1-5; D gene ambiguous. CDR1 and CDR2 (germline): MRHNA, SNTAGT. V was pared by 11 bases and J by 7 bases, with 9 bases between. CDR3 length: 10 amino acids. The DNA for the CDR3 is TGTGCCGGACTCGTACAGCCCCAGCATTTT. It yields the protein CAGLVQPQHF.

V gene TRBV28 combines with J gene TRBJ2-3; D gene uncertain. The CDR3 is made up of 15 amino acids. Trimming cost V 2 bases and J 0 bases, with 9 bases left between them. CDR1 and CDR2 from the germline V gene are MDHEN and SYDVKM. The CDR3 is CASSLAVFSTDTQYF. The CDR3 coding sequence is TGTGCCAGCAGTTTAGCGGTCTTTAGCACAGATACGCAGTATTTT.

This chain joins TRBV27 and TRBJ1-1; D remains unclear. CDR1 is MNHEY, CDR2 SMNVEV, per germline (reference sequence). This CDR3 is 15 amino acids long. V was pared by 2 bases and J by 6 bases, with 16 bases between. CDR3 in DNA: TGTGCCAGCAGTTTAACCGCGGAGCTTTGGGCTGAAGCTTTCTTT. This sequence encodes CASSLTAELWAEAFF.

The chain carries TRBV5-1 and TRBJ1-1; 8 nucleotides align to TRBD1. This CDR3 comprises 13 residues. V gave up 5 bases and J gave up 2 bases; unmatched junction bases: 2. Germline assignment: CDR1 SGHRS and CDR2 YFSETQ. CDR3 DNA sequence: TGCGCCAGCAGATCAGGGGGCAACACTGAAGCTTTCTTT. Translated, it gives CASRSGGNTEAFF.

Concerning this clone itself: Relative to the germline gene, one junction end is altered; a read error may explain this. This chain connects TRBV5-6 to TRBJ2-2; maybe TRBD1 (6 bases). Germline V gene lookup returns CDR1 SGHDT and CDR2 YYEEEE. This CDR3 has 14 residues. CDR3 loop: CASSITGNPGELFF. The CDR3 DNA reads as TGTGCCAGCAGCATCACAGGGAACCCCGGGGAGCTGTTTTTT.

The rearrangement links TRBV28 to TRBJ1-1; 7 bases line up with TRBD1. V was clipped by 6 bases and J by 3 bases; unmatched bases: 13. Per germline, CDR1 MDHEN and CDR2 SYDVKM. CDR3 length equals 16 residues. The CDR3 here is CASSPSLGTEYTEAFF. The CDR3 coding sequence is TGTGCCAGCAGCCCAAGCCTAGGGACAGAATACACTGAAGCTTTCTTT. The whole variable domain, remainder taken from reference TRBV28 and TRBJ1-1, is DVKVTQSSRYLVKRTGEKVFLECVQDMDHENMFWYRQDPGLGLRLIYFSYDVKMKEKGDIPEGYSVSREKKERFSLILESASTNQTSMYLCASSPSLGTEYTEAFFGQGTRLTVV.

V and J are TRBV5-1 and TRBJ2-7; 9 bases align to TRBD1. The CDR3 covers 14 residues. The V segment lost 4 bases and the J segment 2 bases; nucleotides outside the gene matches: 4. Germline-derived CDR1 and CDR2 are SGHRS and YFSETQ. CDR3 coding DNA: TGCGCCAGCAGCGGACGGGACAGGGCCTACGAGCAGTACTTC. It specifies CASSGRDRAYEQYF.

The rearrangement joins TRBV7-8 to TRBJ2-7; 11 bases are a match to TRBD2. J lost 3 bases, V lost 1 base, and 14 bases had no gene match. Germline lookup yields CDR1 SGHVS and CDR2 FQNEAQ. The CDR3 spans 19 residues. Here the CDR3 reads CASSLDTGTSGILIYEQYF. The DNA for the CDR3 is TGTGCCAGCAGCTTAGATACGGGGACTAGCGGAATCCTGATCTACGAGCAGTACTTC.

The chain has TRBV19 and TRBJ2-7, with D tentatively TRBD2 (5 bases). CDR3 length: 15 residues. V gave up 7 bases and J gave up 2 bases, with 18 bases separating them. The germline V gene has CDR1 LNHDA and CDR2 SQIVND (reference sequence). CDR3 bases: TGTGCCAGTACCCAAGGGAGTTGGGGAGCCTACGAGCAGTACTTC. This translates into CASTQGSWGAYEQYF.

The rearrangement joins TRBV27 to TRBJ2-7; 8 bases align to TRBD2. The V segment lost 5 bases and the J segment 2 bases; nucleotides outside the gene matches: 8. CDR3 length: 15 amino acids. Germline CDR1 and CDR2: MNHEY and SMNVEV (reference sequence). The CDR3 DNA reads as TGTGCCAGCAGTAACGGGGGGGGACTCCCCTACGAGCAGTACTTC. This sequence encodes CASSNGGGLPYEQYF.

The chain carries TRBV19 and TRBJ1-2; 9 nucleotides line up with TRBD1. This CDR3 comprises 19 residues. The junction had 13 bases not matched to a gene; V was cut back by 1 base and J by 1 base. The germline V gene encodes CDR1 LNHDA and CDR2 SQIVND (reference sequence). In DNA, the CDR3 is TGTGCCAGTAGTATAGGCCCGGGACAGGGATTTACGCTTAACTATGGCTACACCTTC. The encoded protein is CASSIGPGQGFTLNYGYTF. Supplemented by reference TRBV19 and TRBJ1-2, the full variable domain reads DGGITQSPKYLFRKEGQNVTLSCEQNLNHDAMYWYRQDPGQGLRLIYYSQIVNDFQKGDIAEGYSVSREKKESFPLTVTSAQKNPTAFYLCASSIGPGQGFTLNYGYTFGSGTRLTVV.

This clone was picked up a small number of times. The V call is TRBV9, the J call TRBJ2-1; 10 nucleotides match TRBD1. CDR3 size: 15 residues. The junction had 4 bases not matched to a gene; V was cut back by 2 bases and J by 5 bases. Germline V lookup: CDR1 SGDLS, CDR2 YYNGEE. The CDR3 is CASSVGTGANNEQFF. CDR3 in DNA: TGTGCCAGCAGCGTTGGGACAGGGGCCAACAATGAGCAGTTCTTC.

The rearrangement uses TRBV19 and TRBJ1-4; TRBD1 matches 8 bases. From germline, CDR1 is LNHDA and CDR2 SQIVND (reference sequence). With V trimmed by 7 bases and J by 6 bases, 13 bases remained unmatched. The CDR3 has 16 amino acids. The CDR3 nucleotides are TGTGCCAGTACCGAGGATGGGGACAGGAGGGATGAAAAACTGTTTTTT. Amino acid sequence: CASTEDGDRRDEKLFF.

The rearrangement joins TRBV28 to TRBJ2-1; D perhaps matches TRBD1 (8 bases). The germline V and J ends were trimmed by 6 bases and 4 bases, with 16 bases remaining between them. Germline CDR1 MDHEN, CDR2 SYDVKM. The CDR3 covers 15 residues. The chain's CDR3 is CASSPSQGGYNEQFF. CDR3 nucleotide sequence: TGTGCCAGCAGCCCCTCACAGGGGGGGTACAATGAGCAGTTCTTC. Combining the CDR3 with reference TRBV28 and TRBJ2-1 gives the whole variable domain DVKVTQSSRYLVKRTGEKVFLECVQDMDHENMFWYRQDPGLGLRLIYFSYDVKMKEKGDIPEGYSVSREKKERFSLILESASTNQTSMYLCASSPSQGGYNEQFFGPGTRLTVL.

The V and J genes are TRBV9 and TRBJ1-3; D gene unclear. CDR3 length: 15 amino acids. Trimming took off 3 bases at V and 0 bases at J, with 10 bases between the two ends. Germline CDR1 is SGDLS and CDR2 is YYNGEE. The CDR3 region is CASSAGGGSGNTIYF. In nucleotides, the CDR3 is TGTGCCAGCAGCGCAGGAGGCGGCTCTGGAAACACCATATATTTT.

This clone was seen more than once but under ten times. This sequence joins TRBV9 and TRBJ1-1; 7 bases agree with TRBD1. Germline loops: CDR1 SGDLS, CDR2 YYNGEE. This CDR3 spans 13 amino acids. Trimming took 5 bases from V and 1 from J; bases not matched to a gene: 2. The DNA for the CDR3 is TGTGCCAGCAGGGGACAGACGAACACTGAAGCTTTCTTT. Amino acids: CASRGQTNTEAFF.

The chain recombines TRBV27 with TRBJ1-1; 7 nucleotides match TRBD1. The CDR3 contains 14 residues. Germline V gene lookup returns CDR1 MNHEY and CDR2 SMNVEV (reference sequence). J was trimmed by 5 bases and V by 5 bases; bases with no gene match: 8. The DNA for the CDR3 is TGTGCCAGCAGTACGACAGGGCAAGGGACTGAAGCTTTCTTT. Encoded protein: CASSTTGQGTEAFF.